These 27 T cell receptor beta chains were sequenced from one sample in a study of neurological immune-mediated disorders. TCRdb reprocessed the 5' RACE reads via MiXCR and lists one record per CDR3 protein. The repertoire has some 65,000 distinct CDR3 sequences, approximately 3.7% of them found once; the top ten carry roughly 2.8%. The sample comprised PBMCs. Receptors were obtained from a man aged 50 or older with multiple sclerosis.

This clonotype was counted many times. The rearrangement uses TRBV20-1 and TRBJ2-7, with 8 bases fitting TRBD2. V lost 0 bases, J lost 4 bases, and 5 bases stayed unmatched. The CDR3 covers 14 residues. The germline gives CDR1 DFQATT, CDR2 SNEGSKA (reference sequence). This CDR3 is CSARDPAGGYEQYV. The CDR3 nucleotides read TGCAGTGCTAGAGATCCGGCGGGGGGTTACGAGCAGTACGTC.

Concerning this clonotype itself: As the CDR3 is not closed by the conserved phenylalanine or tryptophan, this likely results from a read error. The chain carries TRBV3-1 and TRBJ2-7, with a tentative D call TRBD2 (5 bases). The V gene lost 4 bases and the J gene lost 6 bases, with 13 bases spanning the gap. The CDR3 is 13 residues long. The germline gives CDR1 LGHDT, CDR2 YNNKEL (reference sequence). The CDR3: CASSRFRDSEQYN. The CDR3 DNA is TGTGCCAGCAGCCGCTTCCGGGATTCCGAGCAGTACAAC.

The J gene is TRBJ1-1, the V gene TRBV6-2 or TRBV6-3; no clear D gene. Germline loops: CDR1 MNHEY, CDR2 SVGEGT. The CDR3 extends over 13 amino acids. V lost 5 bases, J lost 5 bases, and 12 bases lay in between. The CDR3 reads CASSLTIGTEAFF. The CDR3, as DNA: TGTGCCAGCAGTCTTACAATCGGAACTGAAGCTTTCTTT.

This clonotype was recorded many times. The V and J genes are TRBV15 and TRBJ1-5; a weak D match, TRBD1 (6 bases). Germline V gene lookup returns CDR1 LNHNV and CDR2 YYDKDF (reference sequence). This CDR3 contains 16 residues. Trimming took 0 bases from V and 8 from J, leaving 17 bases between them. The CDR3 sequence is CATSREPPGAGEPQHF. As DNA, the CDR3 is TGTGCCACCAGCAGAGAACCCCCAGGGGCCGGGGAGCCCCAGCATTTT.

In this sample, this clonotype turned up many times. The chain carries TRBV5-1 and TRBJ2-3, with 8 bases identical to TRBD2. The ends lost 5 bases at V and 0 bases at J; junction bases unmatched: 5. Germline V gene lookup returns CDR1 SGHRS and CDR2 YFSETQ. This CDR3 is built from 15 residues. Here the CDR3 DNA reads TGCGCCAGCAGTATCATAGCGGGGAGCACAGATACGCAGTATTTT. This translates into CASSIIAGSTDTQYF.

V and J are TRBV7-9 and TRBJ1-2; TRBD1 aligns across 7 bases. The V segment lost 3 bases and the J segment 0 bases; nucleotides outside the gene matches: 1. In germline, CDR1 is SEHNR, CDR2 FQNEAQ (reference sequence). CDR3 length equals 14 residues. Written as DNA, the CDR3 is TGTGCCAGCAGCTTGGGACAGTCTAACTATGGCTACACCTTC. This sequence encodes CASSLGQSNYGYTF.

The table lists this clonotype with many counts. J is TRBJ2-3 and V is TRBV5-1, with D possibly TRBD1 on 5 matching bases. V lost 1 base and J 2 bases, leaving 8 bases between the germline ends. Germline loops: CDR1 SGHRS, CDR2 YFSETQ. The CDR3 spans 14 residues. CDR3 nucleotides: TGCGCCAGCAGCTTGAGACAGTCCACAGATACGCAGTATTTT. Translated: CASSLRQSTDTQYF.

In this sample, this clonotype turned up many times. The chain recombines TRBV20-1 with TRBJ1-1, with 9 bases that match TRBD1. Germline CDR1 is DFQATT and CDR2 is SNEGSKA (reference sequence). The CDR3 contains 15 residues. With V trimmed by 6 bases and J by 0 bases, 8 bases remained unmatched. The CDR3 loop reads CSARQGGRLNTEAFF. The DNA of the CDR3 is TGCAGTGCCCGACAGGGGGGGAGGCTGAACACTGAAGCTTTCTTT.

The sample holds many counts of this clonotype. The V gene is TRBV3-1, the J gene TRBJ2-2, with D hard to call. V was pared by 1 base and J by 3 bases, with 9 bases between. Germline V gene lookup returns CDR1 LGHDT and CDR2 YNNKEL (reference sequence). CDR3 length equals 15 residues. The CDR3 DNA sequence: TGTGCCAGCAGCCAAGTAGGGTGGGACACCGGGGAGCTGTTTTTT. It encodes CASSQVGWDTGELFF.

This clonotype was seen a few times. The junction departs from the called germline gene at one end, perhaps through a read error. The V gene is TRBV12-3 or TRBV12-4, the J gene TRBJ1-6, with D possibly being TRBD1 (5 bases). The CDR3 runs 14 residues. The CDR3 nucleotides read TGTGCCAGCAGTTTCGGGACGGCTAATTCACCCCTCAACTTT. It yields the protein CASSFGTANSPLNF.

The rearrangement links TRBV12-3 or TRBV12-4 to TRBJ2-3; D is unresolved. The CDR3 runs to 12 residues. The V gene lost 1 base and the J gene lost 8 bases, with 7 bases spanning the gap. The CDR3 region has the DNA TGTGCCAGCAGTTTAGGCGAGGTTACGCAGTATTTT. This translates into CASSLGEVTQYF.

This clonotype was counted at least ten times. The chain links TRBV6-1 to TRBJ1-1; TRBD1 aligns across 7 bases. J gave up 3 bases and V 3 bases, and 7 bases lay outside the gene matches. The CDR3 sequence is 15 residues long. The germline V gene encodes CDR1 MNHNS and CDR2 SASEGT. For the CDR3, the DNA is TGTGCCAGCAGTGATCGCGGCAGGGGGGACACTGAAGCTTTCTTT. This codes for CASSDRGRGDTEAFF.

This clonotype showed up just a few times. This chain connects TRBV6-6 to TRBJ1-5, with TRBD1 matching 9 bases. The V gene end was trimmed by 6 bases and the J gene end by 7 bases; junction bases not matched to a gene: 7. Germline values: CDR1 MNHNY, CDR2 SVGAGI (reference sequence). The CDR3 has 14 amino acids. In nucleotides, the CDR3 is TGTGCCAGCAGAATCACAGGGGGCAGCCAGCCCCAGCATTTT. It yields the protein CASRITGGSQPQHF.

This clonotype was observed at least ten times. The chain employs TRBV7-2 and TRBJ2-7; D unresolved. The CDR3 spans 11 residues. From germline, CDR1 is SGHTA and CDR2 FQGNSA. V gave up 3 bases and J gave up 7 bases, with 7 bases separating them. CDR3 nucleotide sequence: TGTGCCAGCAGCTTCGGACGTGAGCAGTACTTC. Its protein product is CASSFGREQYF.

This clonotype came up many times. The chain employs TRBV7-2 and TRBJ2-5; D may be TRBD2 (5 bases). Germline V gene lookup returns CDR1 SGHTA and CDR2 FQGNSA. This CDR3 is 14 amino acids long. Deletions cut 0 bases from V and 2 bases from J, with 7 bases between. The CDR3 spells CASSLARLQETQYF. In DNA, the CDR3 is TGTGCCAGCAGCTTAGCGAGACTACAAGAGACCCAGTACTTC.

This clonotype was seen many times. CDR3 protein: CSACRDNDGDNSPLHF. In DNA form, the CDR3 reads TGCAGTGCTTGCCGGGACAACGACGGGGATAATTCACCCCTCCACTTT. The chain employs TRBV20-1 and TRBJ1-6, with a possible D match to TRBD1 (6 bases). CDR3 length: 16 amino acids. V was cut by 5 bases and J by 5 bases, with 19 bases left in between. Germline V gene data show CDR1 as DFQATT and CDR2 as SNEGSKA (reference sequence).

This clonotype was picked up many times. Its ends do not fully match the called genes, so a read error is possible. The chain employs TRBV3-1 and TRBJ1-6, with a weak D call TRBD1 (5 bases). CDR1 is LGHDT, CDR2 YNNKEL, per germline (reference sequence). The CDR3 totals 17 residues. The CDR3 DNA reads TGTGCCAGCAGCCAACAGGGCCGGGGCTCCTATAATTCACCCCTCAACTTT. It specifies CASSQQGRGSYNSPLNF.

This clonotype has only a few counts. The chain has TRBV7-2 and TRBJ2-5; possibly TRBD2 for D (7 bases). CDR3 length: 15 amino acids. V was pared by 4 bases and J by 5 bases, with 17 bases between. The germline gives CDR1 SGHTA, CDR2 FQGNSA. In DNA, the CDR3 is TGTGCCAGCAGCTCCAATGGGGGGGCCTATGAGACCCAGTACTTC. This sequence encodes CASSSNGGAYETQYF.

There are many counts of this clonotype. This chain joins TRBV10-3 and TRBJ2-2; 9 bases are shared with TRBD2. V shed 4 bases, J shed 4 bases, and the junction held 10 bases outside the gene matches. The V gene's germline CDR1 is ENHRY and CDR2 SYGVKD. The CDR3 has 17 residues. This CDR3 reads CAISGSGGGDSTGELFF. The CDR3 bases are TGTGCCATCAGTGGTTCTGGCGGGGGGGATTCCACCGGGGAGCTGTTTTTT.

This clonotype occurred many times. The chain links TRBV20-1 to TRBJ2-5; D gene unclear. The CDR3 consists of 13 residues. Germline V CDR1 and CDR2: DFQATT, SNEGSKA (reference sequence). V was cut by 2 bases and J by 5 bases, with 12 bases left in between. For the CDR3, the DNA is TGCAGTGCTAGACACGCACATCCGGAGACCCAGTACTTC. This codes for CSARHAHPETQYF.

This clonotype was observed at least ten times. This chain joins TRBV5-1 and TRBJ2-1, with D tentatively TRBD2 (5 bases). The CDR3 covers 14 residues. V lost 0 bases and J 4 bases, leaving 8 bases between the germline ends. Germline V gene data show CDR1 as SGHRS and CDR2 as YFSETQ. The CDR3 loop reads CASSLVLAYNEQFF. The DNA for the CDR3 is TGCGCCAGCAGCTTGGTTCTAGCTTACAATGAGCAGTTCTTC.

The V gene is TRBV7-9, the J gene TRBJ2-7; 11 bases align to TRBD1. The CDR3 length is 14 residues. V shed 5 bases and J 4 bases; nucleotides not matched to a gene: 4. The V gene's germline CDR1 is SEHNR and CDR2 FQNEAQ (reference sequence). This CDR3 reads CASSPGDRGYEQYF. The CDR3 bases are TGTGCCAGCAGCCCAGGGGACAGGGGGTACGAGCAGTACTTC.

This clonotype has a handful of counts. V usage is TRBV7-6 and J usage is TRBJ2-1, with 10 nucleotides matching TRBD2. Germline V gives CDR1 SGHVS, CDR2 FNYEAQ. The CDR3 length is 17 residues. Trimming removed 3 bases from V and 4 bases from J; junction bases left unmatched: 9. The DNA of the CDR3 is TGTGCCAGCAGCTTTCTCCTAGCGGGGGACGGATACAATGAGCAGTTCTTC. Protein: CASSFLLAGDGYNEQFF.

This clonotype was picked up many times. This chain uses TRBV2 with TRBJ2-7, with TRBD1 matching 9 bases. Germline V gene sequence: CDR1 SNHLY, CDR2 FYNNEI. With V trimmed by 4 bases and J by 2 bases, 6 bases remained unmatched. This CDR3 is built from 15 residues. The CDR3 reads CASSGGYRGPYEQYV. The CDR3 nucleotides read TGTGCCAGCAGTGGAGGGTACAGGGGGCCCTACGAGCAGTACGTC.

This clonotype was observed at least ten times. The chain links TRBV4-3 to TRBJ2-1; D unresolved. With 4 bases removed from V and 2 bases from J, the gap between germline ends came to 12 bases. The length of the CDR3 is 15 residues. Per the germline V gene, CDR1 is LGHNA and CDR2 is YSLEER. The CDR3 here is CASSRASGPYNEQFF. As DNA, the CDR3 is TGCGCCAGCAGCCGGGCCAGTGGGCCCTACAATGAGCAGTTCTTC.

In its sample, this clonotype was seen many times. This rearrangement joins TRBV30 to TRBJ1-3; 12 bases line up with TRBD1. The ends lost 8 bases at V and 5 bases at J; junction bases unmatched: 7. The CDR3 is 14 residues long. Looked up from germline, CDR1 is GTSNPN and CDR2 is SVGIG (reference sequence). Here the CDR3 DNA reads TGTGCCCGGGGACAGGGGGCGGCTAGAAACACCATATATTTT. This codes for CARGQGAARNTIYF.

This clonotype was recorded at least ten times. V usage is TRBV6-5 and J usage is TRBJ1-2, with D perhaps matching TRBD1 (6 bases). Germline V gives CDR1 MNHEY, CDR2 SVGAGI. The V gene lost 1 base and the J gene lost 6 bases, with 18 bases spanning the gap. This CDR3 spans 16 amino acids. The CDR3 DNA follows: TGTGCCAGCAGTTACTTATACAGGGCCTTAACCCATGGCTACACCTTC. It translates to CASSYLYRALTHGYTF.